A selection of T cell receptor beta chains follows, all from one sample in a study of CD8+CD57+ T cells in acquired aplastic anemia. TCRdb reanalysed the reads using MiXCR and keeps one entry per CDR3 protein. Seen here are 200,000 to 250,000 distinct CDR3 sequences, around three fifths observed once, and the top ten hold roughly 64%. The sequenced sample consisted of sorted CD4+, CD8+, or CD8+CD57+ T cells (not recorded which) from PBMCs. These receptors all come from a human donor with aplastic anemia. The CDR3 runs from the conserved cysteine through the conserved F or W. The order of the fields is V gene, J gene, D gene, clone size, CDR3 length, CDR3 protein, CDR3 DNA. The D gene is left open where the match is weak. The size entry is marked missing in some rows and otherwise reads once, few, many or a size class.

V: TRBV29-1
J: TRBJ1-5
D: TRBD1
size: once
length: 14
CDR3: CSVWTGMYNQPQHF
DNA: TGCAGCGTTTGGACAGGAATGTACAATCAGCCCCAGCATTTT

V: TRBV5-1
J: TRBJ2-1
D: NA
size: NA
length: 12
CDR3: CASSWDSSEQFF
DNA: TGCGCCAGCAGCTGGGATTCGAGCGAGCAGTTCTTC

V: TRBV25-1
J: TRBJ2-2
D: TRBD1
size: NA
length: 15
CDR3: CASSEQGARVGELFF
DNA: TGTGCCAGCAGTGAACAGGGGGCCCGCGTCGGGGAGCTGTTTTTT

V: TRBV4-2
J: TRBJ2-3
D: TRBD2
size: many
length: 17
CDR3: CASSNPGTSGGSDTQYF
DNA: TGTGCCAGCAGCAATCCCGGGACTAGCGGGGGGTCAGATACGCAGTATTTT

V: TRBV5-6
J: TRBJ1-4
D: NA
size: NA
length: 15
CDR3: CASSSLGGANEKLFF
DNA: TGTGCCAGCAGCTCCCTTGGGGGAGCTAATGAAAAACTGTTTTTT

V: TRBV24-1
J: TRBJ2-3
D: NA
size: NA
length: 14
CDR3: CATSDFGNTDTQYF
DNA: TGTGCCACCAGTGATTTCGGCAACACAGATACGCAGTATTTT

V: TRBV12-3/TRBV12-4
J: TRBJ1-1
D: NA
size: NA
length: 13
CDR3: CASSFGPTARAFF
DNA: TGTGCCAGCAGTTTCGGACCGACAGCGAGGGCTTTCTTT

V: TRBV24-1
J: TRBJ1-1
D: NA
size: NA
length: 15
CDR3: CATSPPPHPNTEAFF
DNA: TGTGCCACCAGTCCCCCCCCGCACCCGAACACTGAAGCTTTCTTT

V: TRBV29-1
J: TRBJ2-1
D: NA
size: NA
length: 11
CDR3: CSVGEYNEQFF
DNA: TGCAGCGTAGGAGAGTACAATGAGCAGTTCTTC

V: TRBV7-9
J: TRBJ1-1
D: NA
size: NA
length: 12
CDR3: CASSNWGAEAFF
DNA: TGTGCCAGCAGCAACTGGGGCGCTGAAGCTTTCTTT

V: TRBV10-3
J: TRBJ1-5
D: NA
size: NA
length: 13
CDR3: CAISVQGNQPQHF
DNA: TGTGCCATCAGTGTCCAGGGCAATCAGCCCCAGCATTTT

V: TRBV10-1
J: TRBJ2-2
D: NA
size: few
length: 16
CDR3: CASSEFGTTNTGELFF
DNA: TGCGCCAGCAGTGAGTTCGGGACAACGAACACCGGGGAGCTGTTTTTT

V: TRBV20-1
J: TRBJ2-7
D: NA
size: NA
length: 12
CDR3: CSAITGSYEQYF
DNA: TGCAGTGCTATTACAGGGTCCTACGAGCAGTACTTC

V: TRBV19
J: TRBJ1-3
D: NA
size: NA
length: 16
CDR3: CASSTQTASSGNTIYF
DNA: TGTGCCAGTAGTACCCAGACGGCCAGCTCTGGAAACACCATATATTTT

V: TRBV5-1
J: TRBJ2-1
D: NA
size: NA
length: 15
CDR3: CASSLDGMGANEQFF
DNA: TGCGCCAGCAGCTTGGACGGGATGGGAGCAAATGAGCAGTTCTTC

V: TRBV7-6
J: TRBJ1-6
D: TRBD1
size: NA
length: 15
CDR3: CASSSSGQGNSPLHF
DNA: TGTGCCAGCAGCTCCTCCGGACAGGGAAATTCACCCCTCCACTTT

V: TRBV20-1
J: TRBJ2-1
D: NA
size: NA
length: 17
CDR3: CSARDGQGRAPVNGQFF
DNA: TGCAGTGCTAGAGATGGCCAGGGGAGGGCACCAGTCAATGGGCAGTTCTTC

V: TRBV15
J: TRBJ2-7
D: NA
size: NA
length: 13
CDR3: CATSRDLRDEQYF
DNA: TGTGCCACCAGCAGAGACCTCCGCGACGAGCAGTACTTC

V: TRBV19
J: TRBJ1-6
D: TRBD1
size: many
length: 15
CDR3: CASSIGTGGSSPLHF
DNA: TGTGCCAGTAGTATCGGGACAGGTGGTAGTTCACCCCTCCACTTT

V: TRBV20-1
J: TRBJ2-2
D: NA
size: NA
length: 15
CDR3: CSARAGVSDTGELFF
DNA: TGCAGTGCTAGAGCGGGAGTGTCGGACACCGGGGAGCTGTTTTTT

V: TRBV7-2
J: TRBJ2-7
D: TRBD2
size: NA
length: 16
CDR3: CASSQDRGGDFYEQYF
DNA: TGTGCCAGCAGCCAAGATCGGGGGGGCGATTTTTACGAGCAGTACTTC

V: TRBV6-6
J: TRBJ2-7
D: TRBD2
size: NA
length: 14
CDR3: CASSYSLAGYEQYF
DNA: TGTGCCAGCAGTTACTCGCTAGCGGGGTACGAGCAGTACTTC

V: TRBV5-1
J: TRBJ1-2
D: NA
size: NA
length: 14
CDR3: CASSLGLTDYGYTF
DNA: TGCGCCAGCAGCTTGGGCCTGACAGACTATGGCTACACCTTC

V: TRBV7-9
J: TRBJ2-6
D: NA
size: NA
length: 12
CDR3: CASSLDTNVLTF
DNA: TGTGCCAGCAGTTTGGACACCAACGTCCTGACTTTC

V: TRBV20-1
J: TRBJ1-1
D: NA
size: NA
length: 12
CDR3: CSARERVAEAFF
DNA: TGCAGTGCTAGAGAGCGGGTTGCTGAAGCTTTCTTT